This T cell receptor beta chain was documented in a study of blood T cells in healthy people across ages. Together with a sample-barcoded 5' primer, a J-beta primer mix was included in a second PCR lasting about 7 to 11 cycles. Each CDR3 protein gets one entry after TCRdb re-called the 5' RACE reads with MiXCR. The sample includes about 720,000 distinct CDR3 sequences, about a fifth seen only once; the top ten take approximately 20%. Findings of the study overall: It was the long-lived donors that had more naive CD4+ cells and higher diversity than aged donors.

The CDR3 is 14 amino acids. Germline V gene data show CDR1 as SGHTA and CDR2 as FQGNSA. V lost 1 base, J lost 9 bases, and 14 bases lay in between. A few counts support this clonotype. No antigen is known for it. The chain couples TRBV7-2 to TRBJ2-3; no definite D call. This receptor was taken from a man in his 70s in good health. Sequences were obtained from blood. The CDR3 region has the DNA TGTGCCAGCAGCTTAGATCCGGCCCAAGGGACGCAGTATTTT. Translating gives CASSLDPAQGTQYF.